Listed here are 10 T cell receptor beta chains from one sample, sequenced in a study of vaccination and CD4 T cells after COVID-19 (dated by TCRdb to about 2022). No antigen is known for these receptors. The treatment or condition label, read with the paper, signifies: 10-day PBMC culture with coronavirus spike peptide pools or control peptides (ViraFEST assay). Preparation of the library involved PCR. Reads for this sample came from an Illumina iSeq 100. DNA from cultured CD4+ T cells was subjected to TCR sequencing with the Oncomine TCR Beta short-read assay at the Johns Hopkins FTIC core. TCRdb handled the public reads itself, with Q25 trimming in fastp and clone calling in MiXCR, and kept productive beta chains. Each CDR3 protein appears once, grouped with its most common genes and DNA. Counted in this sample were about 19,000 distinct CDR3 sequences; 48% of them appeared once. The top ten clones comprise 2.5% of the sample.

Specimen: CD4+ T cells from blood, cultured in vitro, collected after SARS-CoV-2 vaccination. The receptors shown here come from a human donor who had recovered from COVID-19.

The V call is TRBV27, the J call TRBJ2-1; D is tentatively TRBD1 or TRBD2 (5 bases each). The V gene's germline CDR1 is MNHEY and CDR2 SMNVEV (reference sequence). The V and J ends lost 3 bases and 7 bases respectively, with 19 bases between them. This CDR3 comprises 16 residues. CDR3 DNA sequence: TGTGCCAGCAGTTTGGGGACCCGATTAAGAGGGAATGAGCAGTTCTTC. It is translated as CASSLGTRLRGNEQFF.

About this clonotype: The junction departs from the called germline gene at one end, perhaps through a read error. V usage is TRBV7-6 and J usage is TRBJ2-1, with D maybe TRBD2 (6 bases). Germline CDR1 and CDR2: SGHVS and FNYEAQ. The CDR3 totals 13 residues. CDR3: CASSSLASDEQFF. CDR3 in DNA: TGCGCCAGCAGCTCCCTAGCGAGCGATGAGCAGTTCTTC.

The rearrangement uses TRBV20-1 and TRBJ1-3; a weak D match, TRBD1 (6 bases). V lost 5 bases, J lost 0 bases, and 17 bases lay in between. CDR1 is DFQATT, CDR2 SNEGSKA, per germline (reference sequence). The CDR3 has 16 residues. CDR3 in amino acids: CSAGAEGGYSGNTIYF. The CDR3 region has the DNA TGCAGTGCTGGGGCGGAGGGGGGCTACTCTGGAAACACCATATATTTT.

The chain carries TRBV10-1 and TRBJ1-1, with no clear D. Germline CDR1 reads WNHNN; CDR2 reads SYGVQD (reference sequence). The germline V and J ends were trimmed by 4 bases and 3 bases, with 9 bases remaining between them. The CDR3 sequence is 13 residues long. The CDR3 protein is CASSGNEDTEAFF. In DNA, the CDR3 is TGCGCCAGCAGTGGAAATGAGGACACTGAAGCTTTCTTT.

In its sample, this clonotype was seen once. The V gene is TRBV5-6, the J gene TRBJ2-2; 7 bases are shared with TRBD2. Germline lookup yields CDR1 SGHDT and CDR2 YYEEEE. The V segment lost 1 base and the J segment 2 bases; nucleotides outside the gene matches: 5. The CDR3 runs to 16 residues. CDR3 in amino acids: CASSLRAGVNTGELFF. The CDR3 coding sequence is TGTGCCAGCAGCTTGAGGGCGGGGGTAAACACCGGGGAGCTGTTTTTT.

CDR3 sequence reads: CASSLVPPNTGELFF. CDR3 DNA: TGTGCCAGCAGCTTAGTCCCCCCGAACACCGGGGAGCTGTTTTTT. The rearrangement uses TRBV7-9 and TRBJ2-2; D not certain. Germline CDR1 is SEHNR and CDR2 is FQNEAQ (reference sequence). The CDR3 contains 15 residues. V was cut by 1 base and J by 0 bases, with 6 bases left in between.

This clonotype was counted a few times. The chain joins TRBV6-2 or TRBV6-3 to TRBJ1-2, with D possibly TRBD1 on 5 matching bases. The CDR3 is made up of 12 amino acids. The V end lost 0 bases, the J end lost 12 bases, and 11 bases lay between the germline ends. Germline V gene sequence: CDR1 MNHEY, CDR2 SVGEGT. The CDR3 DNA sequence: TGTGCCAGCAGTTACTCGACGACAGCAAACACCTTC. The encoded protein is CASSYSTTANTF.

This clonotype appeared a single time. V and J are TRBV7-3 and TRBJ1-1; D unresolved. The CDR3 is 13 residues long. Germline CDR1 SGHTA, CDR2 FQGTGA. The V end was cut by 2 bases, the J end by 8 bases, with 12 bases between. The CDR3 sequence is CASSLDRGREAFF. In DNA, the CDR3 is TGTGCCAGCAGCTTAGATCGAGGGAGAGAAGCTTTCTTT.

There are a few counts of this clonotype. This chain connects TRBV7-2 to TRBJ2-7; 7 bases agree with TRBD1. The CDR3 contains 15 residues. The germline CDR1 and CDR2 sequences are SGHTA and FQGNSA. J was trimmed by 3 bases and V by 5 bases; bases with no gene match: 10. The CDR3 DNA reads as TGTGCCAGCAGCCCATCGACAGGGTCCTTCTACGAGCAGTACTTC. Residues: CASSPSTGSFYEQYF.

This clonotype was seen a handful of times. The V call is TRBV7-2, the J call TRBJ1-5, with a possible D match to TRBD1 (5 bases). Germline lookup yields CDR1 SGHTA and CDR2 FQGNSA. The CDR3 has 18 residues. Trimming shortened V by 5 bases and J by 7 bases, and 27 bases separated the two germline ends. CDR3 in DNA: TGTGCCAGCAGCCCCCCCGGGGCGGTGGTGGGGGTGGGGCAGCCCCAGCATTTT. As protein: CASSPPGAVVGVGQPQHF.